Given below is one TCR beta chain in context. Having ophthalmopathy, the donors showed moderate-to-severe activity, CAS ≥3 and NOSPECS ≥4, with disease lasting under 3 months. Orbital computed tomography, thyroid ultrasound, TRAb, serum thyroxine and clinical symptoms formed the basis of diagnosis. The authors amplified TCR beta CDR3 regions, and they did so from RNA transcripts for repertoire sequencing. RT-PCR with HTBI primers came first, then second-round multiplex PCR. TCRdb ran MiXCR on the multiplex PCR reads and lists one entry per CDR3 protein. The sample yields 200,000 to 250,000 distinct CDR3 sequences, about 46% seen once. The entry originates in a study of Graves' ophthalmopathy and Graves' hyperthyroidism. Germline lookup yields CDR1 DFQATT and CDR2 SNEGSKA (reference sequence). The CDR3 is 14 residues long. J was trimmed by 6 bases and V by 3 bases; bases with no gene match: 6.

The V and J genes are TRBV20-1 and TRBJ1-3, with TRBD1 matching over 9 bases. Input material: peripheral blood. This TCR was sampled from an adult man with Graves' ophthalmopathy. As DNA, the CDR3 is TGCAGTGCTAGGAACAGGGGGCGCGTAAACACCATATATTTT. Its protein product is CSARNRGRVNTIYF.